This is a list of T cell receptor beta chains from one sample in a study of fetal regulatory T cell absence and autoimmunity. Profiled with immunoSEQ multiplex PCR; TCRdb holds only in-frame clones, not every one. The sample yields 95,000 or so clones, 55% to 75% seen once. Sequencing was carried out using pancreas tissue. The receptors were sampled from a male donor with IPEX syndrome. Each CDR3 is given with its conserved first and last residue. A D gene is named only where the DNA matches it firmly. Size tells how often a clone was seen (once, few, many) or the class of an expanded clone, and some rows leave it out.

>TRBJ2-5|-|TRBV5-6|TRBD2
CASSLGRRGARETQYF
TGTGCCAGCAGCTTGGGTCGGCGGGGGGCCCGAGAGACCCAGTACTTC
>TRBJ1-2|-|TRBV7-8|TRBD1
CASSLAGQGGQGYTF
TGTGCCAGCAGCTTAGCGGGACAGGGAGGCCAGGGCTACACCTTC
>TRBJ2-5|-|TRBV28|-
CASGKKETQYF
TGTGCCAGCGGGAAAAAAGAGACCCAGTACTTC
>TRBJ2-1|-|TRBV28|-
CASRPSTGPASGRRHNEQFF
TGTGCCAGCAGGCCCTCGACAGGGCCAGCTAGCGGGCGCCGCCACAATGAGCAGTTCTTC
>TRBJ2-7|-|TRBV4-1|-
CASSQELGYEQYF
TGCGCCAGCAGCCAAGAATTGGGATACGAGCAGTACTTC
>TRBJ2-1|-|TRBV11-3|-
CASSAQGNEQFF
TGTGCCAGCAGCGCACAGGGCAATGAGCAGTTCTTC
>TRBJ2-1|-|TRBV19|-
CASSTTSSYNEQFF
TGTGCCAGTAGTACGACTAGCTCCTACAATGAGCAGTTCTTC
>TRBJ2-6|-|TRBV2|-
CASSSGISGANVLTF
TGTGCCAGCAGTTCAGGGATCTCTGGGGCCAACGTCCTGACTTTC
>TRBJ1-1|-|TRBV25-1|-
CASSENTEAFF
TGTGCCAGCAGTGAGAACACTGAAGCTTTCTTT
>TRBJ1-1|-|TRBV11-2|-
CASSARGHEAFF
TGTGCCAGCAGCGCTCGGGGCCATGAAGCTTTCTTT
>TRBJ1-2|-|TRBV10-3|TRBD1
CAISEWGQYGYTF
TGTGCCATCAGTGAGTGGGGACAGTATGGCTACACCTTC
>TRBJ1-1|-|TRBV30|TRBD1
CAWRYPQGFGDTEAFF
TGTGCCTGGAGGTATCCACAGGGGTTCGGGGACACTGAAGCTTTCTTT
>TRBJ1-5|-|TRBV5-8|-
CASRAATSNQPQHF
TGTGCCAGCCGAGCCGCTACTAGCAATCAGCCCCAGCATTTT
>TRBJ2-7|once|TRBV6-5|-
CASSHYEQYF
TGTGCCAGCAGTCACTACGAGCAGTACTTC
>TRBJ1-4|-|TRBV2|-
CALTRGPTTNEKLFF
TGTGCACTCACAAGAGGACCGACAACTAATGAAAAACTGTTTTTT
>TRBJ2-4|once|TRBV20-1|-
CSARWDIQYF
TGCAGTGCTAGATGGGACATTCAGTACTTC
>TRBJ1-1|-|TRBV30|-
CAWSVGPYEAFF
TGTGCCTGGAGTGTTGGGCCGTATGAAGCTTTCTTT